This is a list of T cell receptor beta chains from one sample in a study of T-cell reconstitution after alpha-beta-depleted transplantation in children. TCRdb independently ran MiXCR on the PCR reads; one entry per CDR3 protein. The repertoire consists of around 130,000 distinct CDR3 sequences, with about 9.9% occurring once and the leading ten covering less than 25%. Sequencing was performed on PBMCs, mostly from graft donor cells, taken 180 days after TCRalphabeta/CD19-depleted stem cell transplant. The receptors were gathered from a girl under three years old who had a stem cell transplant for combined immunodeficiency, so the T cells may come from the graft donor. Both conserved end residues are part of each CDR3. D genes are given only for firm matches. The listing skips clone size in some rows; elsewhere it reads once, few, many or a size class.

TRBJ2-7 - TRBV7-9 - CASSLGEWGQKRPHKQYF TGTGCCAGCAGCTTAGGGGAGTGGGGGCAGAAGCGCCCCCACAAGCAGTACTTC
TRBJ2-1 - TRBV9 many CASSVLNNEQFF TGTGCCAGCAGCGTACTGAACAATGAGCAGTTCTTC
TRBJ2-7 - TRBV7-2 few CASSLEFPSPQYF TGTGCCAGCAGCTTAGAATTCCCCTCGCCCCAGTACTTC
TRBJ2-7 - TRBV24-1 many CATSDSRQIYEQYF TGTGCCACCAGTGATAGTCGACAGATATACGAGCAGTACTTC
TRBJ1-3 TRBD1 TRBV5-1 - CASSLPDRSSGNTIYF TGCGCCAGCAGCTTACCGGACAGGAGCTCTGGAAACACCATATATTTT
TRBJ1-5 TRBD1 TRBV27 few CASSLSGRGRNQPQHF TGTGCCAGCAGTTTATCGGGAAGGGGGCGAAATCAGCCCCAGCATTTT
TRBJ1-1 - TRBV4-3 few CASSQPFPFEAFF TGCGCCAGCAGCCAGCCCTTCCCCTTTGAAGCTTTCTTT
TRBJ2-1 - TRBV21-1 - CASSKEKARSSYNEQFF TGTGCCAGCAGCAAAGAAAAGGCCAGGAGCTCCTACAATGAGCAGTTCTTC
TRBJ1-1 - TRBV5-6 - CASSFTGWGTEAFF TGTGCCAGCAGCTTCACAGGGTGGGGCACTGAAGCTTTCTTT
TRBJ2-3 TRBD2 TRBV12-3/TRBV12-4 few CASSSSGEADTQYF TGTGCCAGCAGTTCTAGCGGGGAAGCAGATACGCAGTATTTT
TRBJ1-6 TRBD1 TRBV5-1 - CASSPGTVNSPLHF TGCGCCAGCAGCCCTGGGACAGTTAATTCACCCCTCCACTTT
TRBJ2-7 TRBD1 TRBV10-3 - CAISVRTGYEQYF TGTGCCATCAGTGTCCGGACAGGGTACGAGCAGTACTTC
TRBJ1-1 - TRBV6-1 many CASTRTVNTEAFF TGTGCCAGCACCAGAACCGTAAACACTGAAGCTTTCTTT
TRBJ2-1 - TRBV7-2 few CASSLVGRTQGNNEQFF TGTGCCAGCAGCTTAGTCGGGCGGACCCAGGGGAACAATGAGCAGTTCTTC
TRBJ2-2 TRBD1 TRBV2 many CASRDVDRGRDTGELFF TGTGCCAGCAGGGACGTTGACAGGGGGCGAGATACCGGGGAGCTGTTTTTT
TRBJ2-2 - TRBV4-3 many CASSQNPRSGELFF TGCGCCAGCAGCCAAAATCCAAGGAGCGGGGAGCTGTTTTTT
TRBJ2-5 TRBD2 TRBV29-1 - CSGGREIGETQYF TGCAGCGGTGGGAGGGAGATAGGAGAGACCCAGTACTTC
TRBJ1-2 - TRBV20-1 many CSAPRGEKGYGYTF TGCAGTGCTCCGAGGGGGGAAAAGGGCTATGGCTACACCTTC
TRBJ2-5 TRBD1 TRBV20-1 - CSASPQGGEETQYF TGCAGTGCTAGCCCGCAAGGGGGCGAAGAGACCCAGTACTTC
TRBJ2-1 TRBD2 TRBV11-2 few CASSLSPPRLAGVPEQFF TGTGCCAGCAGCTTATCCCCGCCGCGACTAGCGGGAGTTCCTGAGCAGTTCTTC
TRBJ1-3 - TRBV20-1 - CSARDLQKGNTIYF TGCAGTGCTAGAGATCTACAGAAAGGAAACACCATATATTTT
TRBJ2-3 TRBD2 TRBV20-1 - CSASSGGEGTDAQYF TGCAGTGCTAGTAGCGGGGGGGAGGGCACAGATGCGCAGTATTTT
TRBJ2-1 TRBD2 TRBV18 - CASSPVSLAVGYNEQFF TGTGCCAGCTCACCAGTTTCGCTAGCGGTCGGCTACAATGAGCAGTTCTTC
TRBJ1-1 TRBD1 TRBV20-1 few CSASRDRLNTEAFF TGCAGTGCTAGTCGGGACAGGCTGAACACTGAAGCTTTCTTT
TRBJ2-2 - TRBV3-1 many CASRGIGLTGELFF TGTGCCAGCAGGGGTATCGGACTGACCGGGGAGCTGTTTTTT